A single sample is the source of the 27 T cell receptor beta chains below, sequenced in a study of blood T cells in healthy people across ages. The authors ran a second PCR of roughly 6 to 12 cycles using a sample-barcoded 5' primer and a J-beta primer mix. TCRdb re-derived calls from the 5' RACE reads in MiXCR, one entry per CDR3 protein. The data hold 790,000 or so distinct CDR3 sequences, with about 47% observed a single time. The sequenced sample was blood. The receptors were gathered from an elderly man in good health.

This chain joins TRBV7-9 and TRBJ2-3; 7 bases fit TRBD2. Germline trimming cut 5 bases from V and 2 bases from J; bases unmatched to any gene: 4. Germline V gene data show CDR1 as SEHNR and CDR2 as FQNEAQ (reference sequence). The CDR3 contains 14 residues. CDR3 DNA: TGTGCCAGCAGCGCCGGGACTAACACAGATACGCAGTATTTT. It yields the protein CASSAGTNTDTQYF. Drawing the rest from reference TRBV7-9 and TRBJ2-3, the complete variable domain is DTGVSQNPRHKITKRGQNVTFRCDPISEHNRLYWYRQTLGQGPEFLTYFQNEAQLEKSRLLSDRFSAERPKGSFSTLEIQRTEQGDSAMYLCASSAGTNTDTQYFGPGTRLTVL.

The genes are TRBV27 and TRBJ2-2; D not resolved. CDR1 MNHEY and CDR2 SMNVEV come from the germline V gene (reference sequence). The CDR3 runs 14 residues. V lost 2 bases and J 4 bases, leaving 8 bases between the germline ends. The CDR3 sequence: CASSLAPGTGELFF. CDR3 sequence (DNA): TGTGCCAGCAGTTTAGCCCCGGGCACCGGGGAGCTGTTTTTT.

This clonotype was counted many times. The CDR3 sequence: CASSLRGPYNEQFF. CDR3 DNA sequence: TGTGCCAGCAGCTTGAGAGGTCCCTACAATGAGCAGTTCTTC. This rearrangement joins TRBV5-6 to TRBJ2-1, with unresolved D. The V and J ends lost 1 base and 2 bases respectively, with 7 bases between them. Per the germline V gene, CDR1 is SGHDT and CDR2 is YYEEEE. CDR3 length: 14 residues.

CDR3 sequence: CASSLYIAGGTNNEQFF. CDR3 DNA sequence: TGCGCCAGCAGCCTGTACATAGCGGGGGGGACAAACAATGAGCAGTTCTTC. The chain joins TRBV4-1 to TRBJ2-1, with 11 bases matching TRBD2. This CDR3 has 17 residues. Unmatched junction bases numbered 10, after V lost 4 bases and J lost 5 bases. In germline, CDR1 is MGHRA, CDR2 YSYEKL.

The chain couples TRBV5-5 to TRBJ1-5, with 7 nucleotides matching TRBD1. The CDR3 has 15 residues. Germline CDR1 reads SGHKS; CDR2 reads YYEKEE (reference sequence). Unmatched junction bases numbered 9, after V lost 0 bases and J lost 9 bases. DNA for the CDR3: TGTGCCAGCAGCTTGGCTGGGGACAGCGCTCGGCCCCAGCATTTT. Amino acid sequence: CASSLAGDSARPQHF.

The rearrangement uses TRBV4-3 and TRBJ2-1, with 13 bases aligning to TRBD2. The V segment lost 0 bases and the J segment 2 bases; nucleotides outside the gene matches: 1. Germline V gives CDR1 LGHNA, CDR2 YSLEER. The CDR3 totals 17 residues. The CDR3 coding sequence is TGCGCCAGCAGCCAAGAGGGACTAGCGGGACCCTACAATGAGCAGTTCTTC. Translated: CASSQEGLAGPYNEQFF.

The gene calls are TRBV21-1 and TRBJ1-2. TRBV21-1 is reported as a pseudogene. The CDR3 totals 16 residues. CDR3 amino acids: CASNKEGQLKFYGYTF. The CDR3 DNA sequence: TGTGCCAGCAACAAAGAAGGCCAGCTGAAATTCTATGGCTACACCTTC.

The DNA for the CDR3 is TGTGCCAGCAGTTACTCGAGTGGGGGGGACTTTCAAGACATTCAGTACTTC. Protein product: CASSYSSGGDFQDIQYF. V usage is TRBV6-2 or TRBV6-3 and J usage is TRBJ2-4; 7 bases map to TRBD2. CDR1 and CDR2 (germline): MNHEY, SVGEGT. The ends lost 0 bases at V and 8 bases at J; junction bases unmatched: 13. The CDR3 totals 17 residues.

V gene TRBV7-8 combines with J gene TRBJ2-3, with TRBD2 matching 16 bases. CDR3 length: 17 residues. With 3 bases clipped from V and 4 bases from J, the junction kept 4 bases outside the gene matches. Germline V gene lookup returns CDR1 SGHVS and CDR2 FQNEAQ. CDR3 loop: CASSFGTSGRAADTQYF. As DNA, the CDR3 is TGTGCCAGCAGCTTTGGGACTAGCGGGAGGGCCGCAGATACGCAGTATTTT.

The chain has TRBV5-6 and TRBJ2-2; 8 bases are a match to TRBD2. In germline, CDR1 is SGHDT, CDR2 YYEEEE. The CDR3 contains 17 residues. V dropped 0 bases and J dropped 4; count of bases not matched to a gene: 8. In nucleotides, the CDR3 is TGTGCCAGCAGCTTGGCCCTAGCGGGTGTCGGCACCGGGGAGCTGTTTTTT. Its translation: CASSLALAGVGTGELFF.

This clonotype has just a few counts. The rearrangement uses TRBV5-1 and TRBJ2-5; 8 bases are a match to TRBD2. The end of the DNA is better explained by TRBJ2-7, so the J call may be wrong. Germline V gene lookup returns CDR1 SGHRS and CDR2 YFSETQ. The CDR3 contains 14 residues. CDR3 coding DNA: TGCGCCAGCAGCTTGGCCAGCGGGAGCAACGAGCAGTACTTC. This gives the protein CASSLASGSNEQYF.

The chain uses TRBV29-1 and TRBJ1-1; 10 bases fit TRBD1. The junction had 7 bases not matched to a gene; V was cut back by 7 bases and J by 5 bases. There are 13 residues in the CDR3. Germline V gene lookup returns CDR1 SQVTM and CDR2 ANQGSEA. The CDR3 sequence: CSARQGAWTEAFF. As DNA, the CDR3 is TGCAGCGCGCGACAGGGGGCATGGACTGAAGCTTTCTTT.

About this clonotype: This may come from a read error, since a much larger clone is one base off. The chain has TRBV28 and TRBJ2-1, with a tentative D call TRBD2 (6 bases). The CDR3 consists of 15 residues. The germline CDR1 and CDR2 sequences are MDHEN and SYDVKM. The CDR3 DNA sequence: TGTGCCAGCAGCCCCTCGACGGGGGTGGGCAATGGGCAGTTCTTC. Residues: CASSPSTGVGNGQFF. Full variable domain (rest looked up from reference TRBV28 and TRBJ2-1): DVKVTQSSRYLVKRTGEKVFLECVQDMDHENMFWYRQDPGLGLRLIYFSYDVKMKEKGDIPEGYSVSREKKERFSLILESASTNQTSMYLCASSPSTGVGNGQFFGPGTRLTVL.

A note on this clonotype: Germline and junction disagree at one end, which may indicate a read error. The chain recombines TRBV2 with TRBJ2-5; either TRBD1 or TRBD2 may supply D (5 bases each). The CDR3 spans 14 residues. The V gene's germline CDR1 is SNHLY and CDR2 FYNNEI. The CDR3, as DNA: TGTGCCAGCACCAGGCAGGGTACCAGGGAGATCCAGTACTTC. This encodes CASTRQGTREIQYF.

The gene calls are TRBV24-1 and TRBJ2-3; the D is unclear. V gave up 2 bases and J gave up 3 bases, with 14 bases separating them. Germline V gives CDR1 KGHDR, CDR2 SFDVKD. This CDR3 is built from 16 residues. DNA of the CDR3: TGTGCCACCAGTGATTCGGGTAGGGTTTTGACAGATACGCAGTATTTT. Its protein product is CATSDSGRVLTDTQYF.

The chain uses TRBV19 and TRBJ2-3; D tentatively fits TRBD1 or TRBD2 (5 bases each). Germline V gene lookup returns CDR1 LNHDA and CDR2 SQIVND (reference sequence). The CDR3 is 14 residues long. V lost 7 bases to trimming and J lost 0 bases, with 11 bases between them. This CDR3 is CASNPGPSTDTQYF. In nucleotides, the CDR3 is TGTGCCAGTAACCCGGGACCGAGCACAGATACGCAGTATTTT.

This clonotype was seen only a few times. With a much larger clone just one base away, this may be a read error. The chain joins TRBV20-1 to TRBJ1-2, with D tentatively TRBD1 (6 bases). Deletions cut 5 bases from V and 8 bases from J, with 15 bases between. This CDR3 has 12 amino acids. Germline V gene lookup returns CDR1 DFQATT and CDR2 SNEGSKA (reference sequence). The CDR3, as DNA: TGCAGTGCTGACGGGGGGCGAATCGGCTACACCTTC. Its protein product is CSADGGRIGYTF.

The chain is built from TRBV20-1 and TRBJ2-4; D possibly corresponds to TRBD2 (6 bases). The J call may not be correct, given that the DNA end is closer to TRBJ2-5. CDR1 is DFQATT and CDR2 is SNEGSKA in the germline V gene (reference sequence). The CDR3 runs to 14 residues. The chain's CDR3 is CSARDLGGVETQYF. CDR3 nucleotide sequence: TGCAGTGCTAGAGATCTCGGGGGAGTAGAGACCCAGTACTTC.

This clonotype was seen a few times. The chain employs TRBV20-1 and TRBJ2-1; D could derive from TRBD1 or TRBD2 (5 bases each). The germline gives CDR1 DFQATT, CDR2 SNEGSKA (reference sequence). Between the trimmed V and J ends, which lost 3 bases and 9 bases, there was a span of 15 bases. The CDR3 is 13 amino acids. The chain's CDR3 is CSARDLGEGEQFF. CDR3 DNA: TGCAGTGCTAGGGACTTGGGGGAAGGTGAGCAGTTCTTC.

The V call is TRBV5-1, the J call TRBJ2-2, with 8 bases matching TRBD2. CDR1 and CDR2 from the germline V gene are SGHRS and YFSETQ. V lost 1 base and J lost 1; bases outside the gene matches: 6. The CDR3 extends over 17 amino acids. DNA for the CDR3: TGCGCCAGCAGCTTGACCCCGGGGGGGGAGAACACCGGGGAGCTGTTTTTT. It is translated as CASSLTPGGENTGELFF.

In this sample, this clonotype turned up many times. The chain is built from TRBV28 and TRBJ1-5; unclear D gene. This CDR3 region has 16 residues. The ends were cut back, 1 base at V and 5 bases at J, with 15 bases in the middle. Germline CDR1 MDHEN, CDR2 SYDVKM. CDR3 sequence (DNA): TGTGCCAGCAGTTTATCAGAGGGTGTATTGGATCAGCCCCAGCATTTT. Translating gives CASSLSEGVLDQPQHF.

This chain uses TRBV15 with TRBJ1-6; D call uncertain. The CDR3 contains 13 residues. Germline CDR1 reads LNHNV; CDR2 reads YYDKDF (reference sequence). Trimming took off 2 bases at V and 9 bases at J, with 8 bases between the two ends. CDR3 sequence (DNA): TGTGCCACCAGCAGAAGTGGTGGTTCACCCCTCCACTTT. Its translation: CATSRSGGSPLHF. Combining the CDR3 with reference TRBV15 and TRBJ1-6 gives the whole variable domain DAMVIQNPRYQVTQFGKPVTLSCSQTLNHNVMYWYQQKSSQAPKLLFHYYDKDFNNEADTPDNFQSRRPNTSFCFLDIRSPGLGDTAMYLCATSRSGGSPLHFGNGTRLTVT.

The CDR3 protein is CASSLIGRSLNIQYF. The CDR3 DNA reads as TGTGCCAGCAGCCTAATAGGGAGATCTCTAAACATTCAGTACTTC. The chain recombines TRBV11-2 with TRBJ2-7; D is perhaps TRBD2 (5 bases). With the DNA end fitting TRBJ2-4 better, the J assignment may be wrong. The length of the CDR3 is 15 residues. Germline-derived CDR1 and CDR2 are SGHAT and FQNNGV.

The sample holds a few counts of this clonotype. This sequence joins TRBV2 and TRBJ2-7; unclear D gene. V shed 2 bases and J shed 1 base, with 15 bases lying between them. This CDR3 comprises 16 residues. CDR1 is SNHLY, CDR2 FYNNEI, per germline. In DNA, the CDR3 is TGTGCCAGCAGTGAATTTATGTTAAGGGTTTCCTACGAGCAGTACTTC. Encoded protein: CASSEFMLRVSYEQYF.

The rearrangement joins TRBV12-3 or TRBV12-4 to TRBJ2-5; a weak D match, TRBD1 (6 bases). V was pared by 2 bases and J by 11 bases, with 27 bases between. The length of the CDR3 is 17 residues. The CDR3 bases are TGTGCCAGCAGTTTACGTAGCGACAGGAGGACCTACAATGAGCAGTACTTC. Amino acid sequence: CASSLRSDRRTYNEQYF.

This clonotype was found a few times. This chain joins TRBV20-1 and TRBJ2-3; D uncertain. Germline V CDR1 and CDR2: DFQATT, SNEGSKA (reference sequence). This CDR3 is built from 13 residues. V shed 1 base and J shed 3 bases, with 8 bases lying between them. CDR3 coding DNA: TGCAGTGCTAGAGTCCTGAGAACAGATACGCAGTATTTT. Translated, it gives CSARVLRTDTQYF.

The V and J genes are TRBV28 and TRBJ1-1; TRBD1 is a possible D gene (6 bases). CDR1 is MDHEN and CDR2 is SYDVKM in the germline V gene. The CDR3 consists of 14 residues. Trimming pared 6 bases from V and 1 base from J, leaving 12 bases between. The CDR3 loop is CASRQRGRNTEAFF. CDR3 nucleotide sequence: TGTGCCAGCAGACAGAGGGGGAGGAACACTGAAGCTTTCTTT.